These 19 T cell receptor beta chains originate from one sample sequenced in a study of spatial heterogeneity in lung cancer. One entry per CDR3 protein, called by TCRdb with MiXCR from the 5' RACE reads. Altogether about 100,000 distinct CDR3 sequences are present, under 4.5% being singletons, with the ten largest covering 21%. Their recognized antigens are unknown. Regarding the study as a whole: Expanded intratumoral alpha and beta TCR counts tracked tumor mutation counts.

As to time point: sample taken at primary tumor resection. The sample in question was lung tumor tissue, obtained at surgery. These receptors all stem from a male donor with early-stage non-small cell lung cancer.

This clonotype was observed at least ten times. The J gene is TRBJ1-5, the V gene TRBV12-3 or TRBV12-4, with a possible D match to TRBD1 (5 bases). Trimming took 5 bases from V and 5 from J, leaving 19 bases between them. CDR3 size: 16 residues. Here the CDR3 reads CASSPPGGVFDQPQHF. The CDR3, as DNA: TGTGCCAGCAGTCCCCCCGGGGGTGTCTTCGATCAGCCCCAGCATTTT.

This clonotype was recorded many times. The chain couples TRBV9 to TRBJ2-7, with 12 bases lining up with TRBD2. This CDR3 region has 15 residues. J lost 3 bases, V lost 4 bases, and 5 bases had no gene match. Germline-derived CDR1 and CDR2 are SGDLS and YYNGEE. This CDR3 reads CASSPVLAGGYEQYF. CDR3 sequence (DNA): TGTGCCAGCAGCCCAGTACTAGCGGGAGGCTACGAGCAGTACTTC.

This clonotype was picked up many times. This chain links TRBV11-2 with TRBJ2-3; 7 positions agree with TRBD2. Per the germline V gene, CDR1 is SGHAT and CDR2 is FQNNGV. The CDR3 length is 15 residues. V gave up 3 bases and J gave up 3 bases; unmatched junction bases: 6. Here the CDR3 DNA reads TGTGCCAGCAGCTTGGCGGGGGAGGTTACAGATACGCAGTATTTT. It codes for CASSLAGEVTDTQYF.

This clonotype was picked up many times. CDR3 nucleotide sequence: TGTGCCAGCAGTTTTGATGCGGGAGGGCCAGGAGAGACCCAGTACTTC. Translating gives CASSFDAGGPGETQYF. The chain combines TRBV12-3 or TRBV12-4 with TRBJ2-5, with 9 bases identical to TRBD2. V lost 3 bases, J lost 4 bases, and 9 bases stayed unmatched. This CDR3 region has 16 residues.

This clonotype was seen at least ten times. The chain couples TRBV18 to TRBJ2-1, with D perhaps TRBD1 or TRBD2 (5 bases each). With 2 bases removed from V and 0 bases from J, the gap between germline ends came to 5 bases. The V gene's germline CDR1 is KGHSH and CDR2 LQKENI. The CDR3 is 14 amino acids. The CDR3 bases are TGTGCCAGCTCACCAGGGGGCTCCTACAATGAGCAGTTCTTC. This codes for CASSPGGSYNEQFF.

This clonotype was recorded at least ten times. The rearrangement joins TRBV28 to TRBJ2-5, with a weak D call TRBD2 (6 bases). V gave up 6 bases and J gave up 2 bases, with 10 bases separating them. The CDR3 spans 13 residues. Germline V lookup: CDR1 MDHEN, CDR2 SYDVKM. CDR3 DNA: TGTGCCAGCAGCCGTAGCGGACAAGAGACCCAGTACTTC. The encoded protein is CASSRSGQETQYF.

Many counts were recorded for this clonotype. V gene TRBV11-2 combines with J gene TRBJ2-1, with a weak D call TRBD2 (5 bases). This CDR3 spans 16 amino acids. In germline, CDR1 is SGHAT, CDR2 FQNNGV. Deletions cut 2 bases from V and 8 bases from J, with 19 bases between. The CDR3 here is CASSLTGGLALDEQFF. DNA of the CDR3: TGTGCCAGCAGCTTAACGGGTGGGCTAGCTCTCGATGAGCAGTTCTTC.

The sample holds many counts of this clonotype. This chain joins TRBV3-1 and TRBJ2-1; 13 nucleotides match TRBD2. Germline V gives CDR1 LGHDT, CDR2 YNNKEL (reference sequence). This CDR3 spans 17 amino acids. The ends lost 1 base at V and 8 bases at J; junction bases unmatched: 8. CDR3 sequence reads: CASSQGTSGSVGDEQFF. For the CDR3, the DNA is TGTGCCAGCAGCCAAGGGACTAGCGGGAGCGTTGGGGATGAGCAGTTCTTC.

This clonotype was seen a handful of times. V usage is TRBV28 and J usage is TRBJ1-2; TRBD1 is a possible D gene (5 bases). Germline V lookup: CDR1 MDHEN, CDR2 SYDVKM. The V and J ends lost 3 bases and 8 bases respectively, with 7 bases between them. CDR3 length equals 11 residues. CDR3 region: CASSFWGGYTF. CDR3 sequence (DNA): TGTGCCAGCAGTTTTTGGGGCGGCTACACCTTC.

This clonotype was recorded at least ten times. The genes are TRBV27 and TRBJ1-1; perhaps TRBD1 as D (5 bases). The CDR3 has 16 residues. Between the trimmed V and J ends, which lost 5 bases and 2 bases, there was a span of 18 bases. The germline V gene has CDR1 MNHEY and CDR2 SMNVEV (reference sequence). The CDR3 sequence is CASSPPGHRKNTEAFF. DNA of the CDR3: TGTGCCAGCAGTCCCCCAGGACACCGAAAAAACACTGAAGCTTTCTTT.

In this sample, this clonotype turned up many times. The chain recombines TRBV7-8 with TRBJ2-5, with 8 bases identical to TRBD1. Unmatched junction bases numbered 7, after V lost 5 bases and J lost 5 bases. The CDR3 covers 14 residues. The V gene's germline CDR1 is SGHVS and CDR2 FQNEAQ. CDR3 sequence reads: CASSTRTGLETQYF. CDR3 nucleotides: TGTGCCAGCAGCACCCGGACAGGGTTGGAGACCCAGTACTTC. Using reference TRBV7-8 and TRBJ2-5 for the parts outside the CDR3, the full variable domain is GAGVSQSPRYKVAKRGQDVALRCDPISGHVSLFWYQQALGQGPEFLTYFQNEAQLDKSGLPSDRFFAERPEGSVSTLKIQRTQQEDSAVYLCASSTRTGLETQYFGPGTRLLVL.

This clonotype was counted at least ten times. In DNA, the CDR3 is TGTGCCATCAGGTTAGGGCTGGGGGACTACGAGCAGTACTTC. As protein: CAIRLGLGDYEQYF. The chain couples TRBV10-3 to TRBJ2-7; D tentatively fits TRBD1 or TRBD2 (5 bases each). Per the germline V gene, CDR1 is ENHRY and CDR2 is SYGVKD. The V gene lost 6 bases and the J gene lost 3 bases, with 15 bases spanning the gap. This CDR3 region has 14 residues.

This clonotype was seen many times. The chain recombines TRBV2 with TRBJ2-5, with 7 bases matching TRBD1. With 4 bases clipped from V and 2 bases from J, the junction kept 1 base outside the gene matches. Looked up from germline, CDR1 is SNHLY and CDR2 is FYNNEI. The CDR3 extends over 13 amino acids. The chain's CDR3 is CASSGDSQETQYF. In DNA form, the CDR3 reads TGTGCCAGCAGTGGGGACAGTCAAGAGACCCAGTACTTC.

This clonotype was detected many times. The genes are TRBV14 and TRBJ2-5; D not certain. V was pared by 3 bases and J by 2 bases, with 13 bases between. CDR3 length: 15 residues. Germline lookup yields CDR1 SGHDN and CDR2 FVKESK. The CDR3 here is CASSHAVASQETQYF. DNA for the CDR3: TGTGCCAGCAGCCATGCCGTCGCCTCACAAGAGACCCAGTACTTC.

At least ten counts were recorded for this clonotype. The rearrangement uses TRBV20-1 and TRBJ2-1; TRBD2 aligns across 10 bases. V lost 7 bases to trimming and J lost 7 bases; unmatched junction nucleotides: 7. In germline, CDR1 is DFQATT, CDR2 SNEGSKA (reference sequence). This CDR3 region has 13 residues. This chain's CDR3 is CSDEREGLNEQFF. The CDR3 DNA reads TGCAGTGATGAGCGGGAGGGCCTTAATGAGCAGTTCTTC.

This clonotype was recorded at least ten times. The V call is TRBV5-1, the J call TRBJ1-1, with 7 bases lining up with TRBD1. With V trimmed by 7 bases and J by 1 base, 7 bases remained unmatched. This CDR3 spans 14 amino acids. Germline V gives CDR1 SGHRS, CDR2 YFSETQ. The CDR3 DNA reads as TGCGCCAGCGTTAGGGACAGCCAGAACACTGAAGCTTTCTTT. Its translation: CASVRDSQNTEAFF.

This clonotype occurred many times. The chain employs TRBV28 and TRBJ2-3; D is undetermined. The CDR3 contains 13 residues. CDR1 and CDR2 from the germline V gene are MDHEN and SYDVKM. V lost 7 bases and J 6 bases, leaving 14 bases between the germline ends. CDR3 nucleotides: TGTGCCAGCACCTTTGGCGGAGCTGATACGCAGTATTTT. Translating gives CASTFGGADTQYF.

This clonotype was observed at least ten times. J is TRBJ1-3 and V is TRBV12-3 or TRBV12-4; TRBD1 is a possible D gene (5 bases). CDR3 size: 14 residues. Trimming took 11 bases from V and 8 from J, leaving 22 bases between them. CDR3 in amino acids: CASHRGTTGDTIYF. As DNA, the CDR3 is TGTGCCTCACATAGAGGGACTACCGGGGACACCATATATTTT.

This clonotype was detected ten times or more. The chain employs TRBV12-3 or TRBV12-4 and TRBJ2-5; D gene ambiguous. V lost 5 bases and J lost 4, with 5 bases in between. The CDR3 is 11 residues long. CDR3 DNA: TGTGCCAGCAGTCTCACAGAGACCCAGTACTTC. As protein: CASSLTETQYF.